These T cell receptor beta chains were read from a single sample in a study of PD-L1 blockade in urothelial cancer. The protocol was immunoSEQ multiplex PCR, while the TCRdb copy is restricted to in-frame clones and leaves out a portion. The profile shows about 88,000 clones, 90% to 95% of them singletons. The sequencing used PBMCs, collected around atezolizumab (anti-PD-L1) treatment. The receptors shown here come from a man aged 55 to 69 with urothelial cancer. Both conserved end residues are part of each CDR3. Each record gives: CDR3 DNA, CDR3 protein, D gene, J gene, V gene, clone size. The D gene is left open where the match is weak. Rows give clone size only sometimes, using once, few, many, or a class for an expanded clone.

DNA: TGTGCCAGCAGCCCTACAGCAGATACGCAGTATTTT
CDR3: CASSPTADTQYF
D: -
J: TRBJ2-3
V: TRBV9
size: -

DNA: TGTGCCAGTAGTCCGCTGGACAGGGGGGATGGCTACACCTTC
CDR3: CASSPLDRGDGYTF
D: TRBD1
J: TRBJ1-2
V: TRBV19
size: -

DNA: TGCGCCAGCAGCTTGGCGGGACAAAGCTCTGGAAACACCATATATTTT
CDR3: CASSLAGQSSGNTIYF
D: -
J: TRBJ1-3
V: TRBV5-1
size: few

DNA: TGTGCCAGCTCACCATCAATCACAGATACGCAGTATTTT
CDR3: CASSPSITDTQYF
D: -
J: TRBJ2-3
V: TRBV18
size: -

DNA: TGTGCCAGTAGTCCCGGGACAGGCGGCTCTGGGGCCAACGTCCTGACTTTC
CDR3: CASSPGTGGSGANVLTF
D: TRBD1
J: TRBJ2-6
V: TRBV19
size: -

DNA: TGTGCCAGCAGCATCCGTACAGGGTCGGCAGAGACCCAGTACTTC
CDR3: CASSIRTGSAETQYF
D: -
J: TRBJ2-5
V: TRBV4-2
size: -

DNA: TGCGCCAGCAGCTTGGCAACAGGGGAAGGCTACAATGAGCAGTTCTTC
CDR3: CASSLATGEGYNEQFF
D: TRBD1
J: TRBJ2-1
V: TRBV5-1
size: -

DNA: TGTGCCAGAAGCTTGGAGGGAGGCGGACAGCCCCAGCATTTT
CDR3: CARSLEGGGQPQHF
D: -
J: TRBJ1-5
V: TRBV5-3
size: -

DNA: TGCGCCAGCAGTGAGTCCTGGGGGCCCTACGAGCAGTACTTC
CDR3: CASSESWGPYEQYF
D: -
J: TRBJ2-7
V: TRBV10-2
size: -

DNA: TGTGCCAGCTCTCTAAGCACAGGGGGCGACGAGCAGTACTTC
CDR3: CASSLSTGGDEQYF
D: TRBD1
J: TRBJ2-7
V: TRBV18
size: -

DNA: TGTGCCAGCAGCTTCCAGGGACTAGCGGTTGGAGGGGATACGCAGTATTTT
CDR3: CASSFQGLAVGGDTQYF
D: TRBD2
J: TRBJ2-3
V: TRBV7-8
size: -

DNA: TGTGCCAGCAGCGGGACTACCCTATGGACCCAGTACTTC
CDR3: CASSGTTLWTQYF
D: TRBD2
J: TRBJ2-5
V: TRBV2
size: few

DNA: TGCGCCAGCAGCCTAGGGACAGCTAACCCCCCAGATACGCAGTATTTT
CDR3: CASSLGTANPPDTQYF
D: TRBD1
J: TRBJ2-3
V: TRBV5-1
size: -

DNA: TGTGCCAGCAGTTACGAGGGGGCAATCCGAGAGAAACTGTTTTTT
CDR3: CASSYEGAIREKLFF
D: TRBD1
J: TRBJ1-4
V: TRBV28
size: -

DNA: TGTGCCAGCAGCCTTCGACTAGCGGGAGAGGGGGTGGATGAGCAGTTCTTC
CDR3: CASSLRLAGEGVDEQFF
D: TRBD2
J: TRBJ2-1
V: TRBV11-2
size: -

DNA: TGTGCCAGCAGCCTACCGGGACATTTCGACTATGGCTACACCTTC
CDR3: CASSLPGHFDYGYTF
D: -
J: TRBJ1-2
V: TRBV7-9
size: -

DNA: TGTGCCAGTAGTATTCTGAGAACCGGGGGGGAAGCTTTCTTT
CDR3: CASSILRTGGEAFF
D: -
J: TRBJ1-1
V: TRBV19
size: -

DNA: TGTGCCAGCAGTCCGCGGACAGCGAACACTGAAGCTTTCTTT
CDR3: CASSPRTANTEAFF
D: -
J: TRBJ1-1
V: TRBV6-1
size: -

DNA: TGTGCCAGCAGCGTAACCCGGGATCACTCCTACGAGCAGTACTTC
CDR3: CASSVTRDHSYEQYF
D: -
J: TRBJ2-7
V: TRBV7-2
size: -

DNA: TGCAGCGTCCCGGGGCGGGGGGTCCAAGAGACCCAGTACTTC
CDR3: CSVPGRGVQETQYF
D: TRBD2
J: TRBJ2-5
V: TRBV29-1
size: -

DNA: TGTGCCAGCAGCCAAGGGGCTCTGGGGGCCTCGACCCAGTACTTC
CDR3: CASSQGALGASTQYF
D: -
J: TRBJ2-5
V: TRBV4-2
size: -

DNA: TGTGCCAGCTCACCAGGAGCCACTGAAGCTTTCTTT
CDR3: CASSPGATEAFF
D: -
J: TRBJ1-1
V: TRBV18
size: -